Listed below are T cell receptor beta chains from one sample, sequenced in a study of blood T cell repertoires in COVID-19. This table comes from immunoSEQ multiplex PCR, and its TCRdb copy is limited to in-frame clones, with some not included. The sample consists of around 300,000 clones, roughly 90% of them appearing once. The sequencing sample was made of PBMCs or T cells enriched from blood (not recorded which). The receptor source for this set is a woman younger than 30 with acute COVID-19. CDR3s include the opening cysteine and the closing phenylalanine or tryptophan. The D gene is left open where the match is weak. For some rows the clone size is stated as once, few or many, or as a class when expanded; others skip it.

CDR3aa	CDR3nt	abundance	d_gene	v_gene	j_gene
CASSLVGDRGDTQYF	TGTGCCAGCAGCTTAGTCGGGGACAGGGGAGATACGCAGTATTTT	.	TRBD1	TRBV7-2	TRBJ2-3
CASSLDRSYYGYTF	TGTGCCAGCAGCCTCGACAGGTCATACTATGGCTACACCTTC	.	.	TRBV5-4	TRBJ1-2
CASSHITGVLNTEAFF	TGTGCCAGCAGCCACATTACGGGGGTTCTGAACACTGAAGCTTTCTTT	.	.	TRBV5-5	TRBJ1-1
CASQMPGKGWTEAFF	TGTGCCAGTCAAATGCCGGGAAAAGGGTGGACTGAAGCTTTCTTT	.	.	TRBV11-2	TRBJ1-1
CASSYSSLGATEAFF	TGTGCCAGCAGTTACTCGAGTTTGGGGGCGACTGAAGCTTTCTTT	few	.	TRBV6-5	TRBJ1-1
CASSQDIRGRNQPQHF	TGTGCCAGCAGCCAAGATATCCGGGGTCGCAATCAGCCCCAGCATTTT	.	.	TRBV4-2	TRBJ1-5
CASSLSRPYGLAENTGELFF	TGCGCCAGCAGCTTGTCCCGACCTTATGGACTAGCGGAGAACACCGGGGAGCTGTTTTTT	.	TRBD2	TRBV5-1	TRBJ2-2
CASSGEALAGYSYNEQFF	TGTGCCAGCAGCGGGGAGGCGCTAGCGGGTTACTCCTACAATGAGCAGTTCTTC	.	TRBD2	TRBV7-2	TRBJ2-1
CASSQRGGQPQHF	TGTGCCAGCAGCCAACGGGGGGGACAGCCCCAGCATTTT	.	.	TRBV3-1/TRBV3-2	TRBJ1-5
CASSVRGRTGTHGAFF	TGTGCCAGCAGTGTCAGGGGTAGGACGGGCACACACGGAGCTTTCTTT	.	.	TRBV28	TRBJ1-1
CASSPVAGRETQYF	TGTGCCAGCAGCCCTGTAGCGGGTCGAGAGACCCAGTACTTC	.	TRBD2	TRBV5-4	TRBJ2-5
CASRDRDTGELFF	TGTGCCAGCAGGGACAGGGACACCGGGGAGCTGTTTTTT	few	TRBD1	TRBV7-9	TRBJ2-2
CAWNRRKNTEAFF	TGTGCCTGGAACAGGCGGAAGAACACTGAAGCTTTCTTT	.	.	TRBV30	TRBJ1-1
CASSGTVYTEAFF	TGTGCCAGTTCCGGGACAGTTTACACTGAAGCTTTCTTT	.	TRBD1	TRBV19	TRBJ1-1
CASSSSTGELFF	TGTGCCAGCTCATCGTCTACCGGGGAGCTGTTTTTT	once	.	TRBV18	TRBJ2-2
CASSQADLAAPYEQYF	TGTGCCAGCAGCCAAGCAGACCTAGCGGCCCCCTACGAGCAGTACTTC	.	TRBD2	TRBV4-2	TRBJ2-7
CASSQPDRDREKLFF	TGCGCCAGCAGCCAACCGGACAGGGATCGAGAAAAACTGTTTTTT	.	TRBD1	TRBV4-1	TRBJ1-4
CSAGGAGNSNQPQHF	TGCAGTGCTGGTGGGGCAGGGAATAGCAATCAGCCCCAGCATTTT	.	.	TRBV20-1	TRBJ1-5
CASSSDRGWTEAFF	TGTGCCAGCAGCTCCGACAGGGGATGGACTGAAGCTTTCTTT	.	TRBD1	TRBV5-4	TRBJ1-1
CASQVLAGGPYEQYF	TGTGCCAGCCAGGTTTTGGCGGGAGGGCCTTACGAGCAGTACTTC	.	TRBD2	TRBV19	TRBJ2-7
CASSYDRGRNNEQFF	TGTGCCAGCAGTTACGACAGGGGGCGAAACAATGAGCAGTTCTTC	.	TRBD1	TRBV6-5	TRBJ2-1
CASSATGTSSYNEQFF	TGTGCCAGCAGTGCAACCGGGACTAGCTCCTACAATGAGCAGTTCTTC	many	TRBD2	TRBV6-4	TRBJ2-1
CASSRGTALQETQYF	TGTGCCAGCAGCAGGGGGACAGCCCTCCAAGAGACCCAGTACTTC	.	TRBD1	TRBV5-8	TRBJ2-5
CASSYDRNYGYTF	TGTGCCAGCAGTTACGACAGAAACTATGGCTACACCTTC	.	.	TRBV6-5	TRBJ1-2
CASSQGSGTNNEQFF	TGTGCCAGCAGCCAAGGAAGCGGGACTAACAATGAGCAGTTCTTC	.	TRBD2	TRBV3-1/TRBV3-2	TRBJ2-1
CASSLLRVTGNTIYF	TGTGCCAGCAGTTTATTGAGGGTAACCGGAAACACCATATATTTT	.	.	TRBV28	TRBJ1-3
CASSEALSGANSPLHF	TGTGCCAGCAGTGAAGCGCTTTCAGGGGCCAATTCACCCCTCCACTTT	.	.	TRBV2	TRBJ1-6
CASSTDFEAFF	TGTGCCAGCTCTACCGACTTTGAAGCTTTCTTT	.	.	TRBV6-5	TRBJ1-1
CASSLQGHTDTQYF	TGTGCCAGCAGCTTACAGGGACACACAGATACGCAGTATTTT	.	.	TRBV7-3	TRBJ2-3
CASSPPQGRERATDTQYF	TGTGCCAGCTCACCCCCTCAGGGGAGGGAGAGAGCGACAGATACGCAGTATTTT	.	.	TRBV18	TRBJ2-3
CASRGDRTLAKNIQYF	TGTGCCAGTAGGGGGGACAGAACCTTAGCCAAAAACATTCAGTACTTC	.	TRBD1	TRBV19	TRBJ2-4
CATSDSGTYSTDTQYF	TGTGCCACCAGTGATTCGGGGACATATAGCACAGATACGCAGTATTTT	.	.	TRBV24-1	TRBJ2-3
CATSRDGRLSTNEKLFF	TGTGCCACCAGCAGAGACGGCAGACTCTCAACTAATGAAAAACTGTTTTTT	.	.	TRBV15	TRBJ1-4
CASSYETGRLGVGQETQYF	TGTGCCAGCAGTTACGAGACAGGGAGGTTGGGAGTGGGCCAAGAGACCCAGTACTTC	.	.	TRBV6-2/TRBV6-3	TRBJ2-5
CASSELGEVSYGYTF	TGTGCCAGCAGTGAGCTGGGAGAGGTTAGCTATGGCTACACCTTC	.	.	TRBV25-1	TRBJ1-2
CASNVGESYNEQFF	TGCGCCAGCAATGTGGGAGAAAGCTACAATGAGCAGTTCTTC	.	.	TRBV5-1	TRBJ2-1
CASSLGTSPDEQYF	TGTGCCAGCAGCTTAGGGACTAGTCCTGACGAGCAGTACTTC	few	TRBD2	TRBV7-9	TRBJ2-7
CASTKGGQPYEQYF	TGTGCCAGCACCAAGGGGGGGCAACCCTACGAGCAGTACTTC	.	.	TRBV6-6	TRBJ2-7
CATSDPSGSSYNEQFF	TGTGCCACCAGTGACCCAAGCGGGAGTTCCTACAATGAGCAGTTCTTC	.	TRBD2	TRBV24-1	TRBJ2-1
CASSYSGRGYEQYF	TGTGCCAGCAGTTACTCGGGCAGGGGGTACGAGCAGTACTTC	.	TRBD1	TRBV6-2/TRBV6-3	TRBJ2-7
CASSLVREKLFF	TGTGCCAGCAGCCTCGTCAGAGAAAAACTGTTTTTT	once	.	TRBV28	TRBJ1-4
CASSPLGVDTEAFF	TGTGCCAGCTCACCATTGGGAGTCGACACTGAAGCTTTCTTT	.	.	TRBV18	TRBJ1-1
CASSPTGSYGYTF	TGTGCCAGCTCACCAACAGGGAGCTATGGCTACACCTTC	.	.	TRBV18	TRBJ1-2
CASSYTDTQYF	TGTGCCAGCTCGTACACAGATACGCAGTATTTT	.	.	TRBV2	TRBJ2-3
CATEGPGTRRETQYF	TGTGCCACCGAAGGCCCGGGGACAAGAAGGGAGACCCAGTACTTC	.	.	TRBV28	TRBJ2-5
CATSRQLASGTGGELFF	TGTGCCACCAGCAGGCAGCTTGCTAGCGGGACGGGCGGGGAGCTGTTTTTT	.	TRBD2	TRBV15	TRBJ2-2
CASSEASGSVSEQFF	TGTGCCAGCAGTGAAGCAAGCGGGAGTGTGAGTGAGCAGTTCTTC	.	TRBD2	TRBV6-1	TRBJ2-1
CASSISGVNYNEQFF	TGTGCCAGTAGTATAAGCGGGGTCAATTACAATGAGCAGTTCTTC	once	TRBD2	TRBV19	TRBJ2-1
CATSSTGSRFNSPLHF	TGTGCCACCAGTTCCACCGGGTCTAGATTTAATTCACCCCTCCACTTT	.	.	TRBV24-1	TRBJ1-6
CASSSPVEAYEQYF	TGTGCCAGCAGTTCTCCGGTCGAAGCCTACGAGCAGTACTTC	.	.	TRBV28	TRBJ2-7
CASSPKQHNSPLHF	TGTGCCAGCTCACCAAAACAGCACAATTCACCCCTCCACTTT	.	.	TRBV18	TRBJ1-6
CASSKALASGRNTGELFF	TGTGCCAGCAGCAAAGCGCTGGCTAGCGGGAGGAACACCGGGGAGCTGTTTTTT	.	.	TRBV21-1	TRBJ2-2
CASSRLAEITDTQYF	TGTGCCAGCAGCAGACTAGCGGAGATCACAGATACGCAGTATTTT	.	TRBD2	TRBV6-5	TRBJ2-3
CASSASRGGSEKLFF	TGTGCCAGCAGCGCGTCCAGGGGAGGGAGTGAAAAACTGTTTTTT	.	.	TRBV7-8	TRBJ1-4
CASSSPGQAVGEQYF	TGTGCCAGCAGCTCACCGGGACAGGCGGTGGGCGAGCAGTACTTC	once	TRBD1	TRBV7-8	TRBJ2-7
CASSYAGGSLRQPQHF	TGTGCCAGCAGTTACGCTGGGGGGTCATTGAGGCAGCCCCAGCATTTT	.	.	TRBV6-2/TRBV6-3	TRBJ1-5
CASTRRGNSPLHF	TGTGCCAGTACCCGCAGGGGTAATTCACCCCTCCACTTT	.	.	TRBV19	TRBJ1-6
CASSPTERGGKETQYF	TGTGCCAGCAGCCCGACGGAGCGAGGCGGAAAAGAGACCCAGTACTTC	.	.	TRBV27	TRBJ2-5
CASSQDQGFSTDTQYF	TGTGCCAGCAGCCAAGATCAGGGCTTCAGCACAGATACGCAGTATTTT	once	.	TRBV14	TRBJ2-3
CASSYDGSSGNTIYF	TGTGCCAGCAGTTACGACGGGAGCTCTGGAAACACCATATATTTT	.	.	TRBV6-6	TRBJ1-3